The 27 T cell receptor beta chains reported below all come from one sample, sequenced in a study of T cells after yellow fever vaccination. TCRdb passed the 5' RACE reads through MiXCR, listing each CDR3 protein once. The sample includes about 320,000 distinct CDR3 sequences, approximately 4.5% seen only once; the top ten take roughly 21%. The material was PBMCs, obtained 15 days after the yellow fever booster vaccination. The receptors derive from a man between 18 and 29 years old who received the YFV17D yellow fever vaccine.

This clonotype occurred a few times. This could be a read error, since a much larger clone is one nucleotide away. The chain joins TRBV12-3 or TRBV12-4 to TRBJ1-1; D is perhaps TRBD1 (6 bases). The CDR3 extends over 13 amino acids. Trimming removed 5 bases from V and 0 bases from J, with 7 bases in between. The CDR3 DNA sequence: TGTGCCAGCAGTGGACAGATGAACACTGAAGCTTTCTTT. This encodes CASSGQMNTEAFF.

This clonotype occurred many times. The chain joins TRBV9 to TRBJ2-5; D is ambiguous. V was shortened by 5 bases and J by 2 bases, with 13 bases between the two germline ends. CDR3 size: 14 residues. From germline, CDR1 is SGDLS and CDR2 YYNGEE. The CDR3 DNA sequence: TGTGCCAGCAGTTCCTCGTCGCGTCAAGAGACCCAGTACTTC. Protein product: CASSSSSRQETQYF.

In its sample, this clonotype was seen many times. The chain has TRBV5-1 and TRBJ2-1; the match to TRBD2 covers 10 bases. CDR3 length equals 15 residues. After removal of 0 bases from V and 7 bases from J, the junction contained 4 bases not matched to a gene. From germline, CDR1 is SGHRS and CDR2 YFSETQ. DNA for the CDR3: TGCGCCAGCAGCTTGGATCCTAGCGGGGGAAATGAGCAGTTCTTC. It yields the protein CASSLDPSGGNEQFF.

The sample holds many counts of this clonotype. The CDR3 loop is CASSLEGQAELQTSPLHF. CDR3 bases: TGTGCCAGCAGCTTAGAGGGACAGGCGGAGTTGCAAACGTCACCCCTCCACTTT. The V and J genes are TRBV7-2 and TRBJ1-6; 8 bases line up with TRBD1. The germline CDR1 and CDR2 sequences are SGHTA and FQGNSA. J lost 10 bases, V lost 1 base, and 15 bases had no gene match. CDR3 length: 18 residues.

This clonotype has more than one count but fewer than ten. The CDR3 loop is CASTATGGVGNEQFF. CDR3 DNA: TGTGCCAGCACTGCGACAGGGGGTGTTGGCAATGAGCAGTTCTTC. The chain couples TRBV2 to TRBJ2-1; 9 bases are a match to TRBD1. The germline V gene encodes CDR1 SNHLY and CDR2 FYNNEI. The CDR3 consists of 15 residues. The ends lost 7 bases at V and 6 bases at J; junction bases unmatched: 10.

This clonotype turned up a few times. The chain joins TRBV5-1 to TRBJ1-4; D uncertain. Trimming cost V 0 bases and J 15 bases, with 15 bases left between them. CDR1 is SGHRS and CDR2 is YFSETQ in the germline V gene. The CDR3 has 13 amino acids. The CDR3 region has the DNA TGCGCCAGCAGCTTGGCCTTTTCGGGTGAGATGTTTTTT. Protein sequence: CASSLAFSGEMFF.

This clonotype was counted between two and nine times. The chain has TRBV11-3 and TRBJ2-2; 9 bases align to TRBD1. After removal of 3 bases from V and 0 bases from J, the junction contained 2 bases not matched to a gene. CDR3 length: 16 amino acids. Germline CDR1 is SGHNT and CDR2 is YENEEA. CDR3 in amino acids: CASSLGQGANTGELFF. CDR3 coding DNA: TGTGCCAGCAGCTTGGGACAGGGCGCGAACACCGGGGAGCTGTTTTTT.

This clonotype turned up a few times. The rearrangement uses TRBV28 and TRBJ2-3, with 9 bases lining up with TRBD2. Germline assignment: CDR1 MDHEN and CDR2 SYDVKM. V dropped 6 bases and J dropped 0; count of bases not matched to a gene: 1. CDR3 length: 14 residues. The CDR3 DNA reads as TGTGCCAGCAGGAGCGGGGGGAGCACAGATACGCAGTATTTT. It specifies CASRSGGSTDTQYF.

This clonotype was recorded many times. The genes are TRBV7-9 and TRBJ1-5; D unresolved. The germline V gene encodes CDR1 SEHNR and CDR2 FQNEAQ (reference sequence). The length of the CDR3 is 15 residues. Between the trimmed V and J ends, which lost 2 bases and 2 bases, there was a span of 10 bases. The CDR3 sequence is CASSLSGAGNQPQHF. DNA for the CDR3: TGTGCCAGCAGCTTAAGTGGCGCGGGCAATCAGCCCCAGCATTTT.

This clonotype has a handful of counts. The chain employs TRBV20-1 and TRBJ1-4; TRBD1 is a possible D gene (5 bases). Germline V CDR1 and CDR2: DFQATT, SNEGSKA (reference sequence). This CDR3 has 13 residues. V was cut by 2 bases and J by 4 bases, with 8 bases left in between. For the CDR3, the DNA is TGCAGTGCTAGACAGGGAAATAATGAAAAACTGTTTTTT. It codes for CSARQGNNEKLFF.

A few counts support this clonotype. The chain couples TRBV28 to TRBJ1-5; D gene ambiguous. The V and J ends lost 1 base and 0 bases respectively, with 19 bases between them. Germline CDR1 is MDHEN and CDR2 is SYDVKM. CDR3 length: 19 residues. This CDR3 is CASSLSGPSFSYSNQPQHF. In DNA, the CDR3 is TGTGCCAGCAGTTTATCGGGTCCTTCTTTCTCGTATAGCAATCAGCCCCAGCATTTT. Based on the CDR3 plus reference TRBV28 and TRBJ1-5, the full variable domain is DVKVTQSSRYLVKRTGEKVFLECVQDMDHENMFWYRQDPGLGLRLIYFSYDVKMKEKGDIPEGYSVSREKKERFSLILESASTNQTSMYLCASSLSGPSFSYSNQPQHFGDGTRLSIL.

The chain joins TRBV5-4 to TRBJ2-7; 8 bases line up with TRBD2. J lost 0 bases, V lost 2 bases, and 1 base had no gene match. The CDR3 extends over 14 amino acids. CDR1 SGHNT and CDR2 YYREEE come from the germline V gene (reference sequence). CDR3 loop: CASSFAGGSYEQYV. The CDR3 DNA sequence: TGTGCCAGCAGCTTCGCGGGGGGCTCCTACGAGCAGTACGTC.

This clonotype was seen ten or more times. CDR3 nucleotide sequence: TGTGCCACCAGTGATTTCCGGGACAACTCTGGAAACACCATATATTTT. Translating it yields CATSDFRDNSGNTIYF. The chain carries TRBV24-1 and TRBJ1-3; D is possibly TRBD1 (6 bases). The V gene's germline CDR1 is KGHDR and CDR2 SFDVKD. Trimming took 1 base from V and 0 from J, leaving 9 bases between them. This CDR3 spans 16 amino acids.

The V gene is TRBV6-1, the J gene TRBJ1-4; D is uncertain. V was trimmed by 5 bases and J by 6 bases, leaving 16 bases between them. The CDR3 runs 15 residues. Germline CDR1 reads MNHNS; CDR2 reads SASEGT. The CDR3 reads CASSRMGGFDEKLFF. CDR3 coding DNA: TGTGCCAGCAGTAGAATGGGAGGCTTTGATGAAAAACTGTTTTTT.

This clonotype showed up just a few times. This chain joins TRBV29-1 and TRBJ2-1, with TRBD2 identical over 7 bases. CDR3 size: 15 residues. Germline-derived CDR1 and CDR2 are SQVTM and ANQGSEA. The ends lost 5 bases at V and 1 base at J; junction bases unmatched: 8. The CDR3 DNA reads as TGCAGCGTTCAGGGAGGGCTACGATCCTACAATGAGCAGTTCTTC. It is translated as CSVQGGLRSYNEQFF.

The rearrangement links TRBV20-1 to TRBJ1-6; D is undetermined. Germline loops: CDR1 DFQATT, CDR2 SNEGSKA (reference sequence). V dropped 6 bases and J dropped 0 bases, with 12 bases sitting between them. The CDR3 covers 15 residues. CDR3 sequence (DNA): TGCAGTGCGAGGCCGGAGGTCTCCTATAATTCACCCCTCCACTTT. It yields the protein CSARPEVSYNSPLHF.

Many counts were recorded for this clonotype. The chain couples TRBV7-9 to TRBJ2-1, with no clear D. Germline V gives CDR1 SEHNR, CDR2 FQNEAQ (reference sequence). The germline V and J ends were trimmed by 1 base and 13 bases, with 11 bases remaining between them. The CDR3 has 12 amino acids. The CDR3 sequence is CASSLERNGQFF. Written as DNA, the CDR3 is TGTGCCAGCAGCTTAGAGCGAAATGGTCAGTTCTTC.

This clonotype has ten or more counts. The CDR3 region is CASSQETGRKLFF. CDR3 sequence (DNA): TGCGCCAGCAGCCAAGAGACCGGGAGAAAACTGTTTTTT. This chain connects TRBV4-3 to TRBJ1-4; D is ambiguous. CDR3 length equals 13 residues. V lost 0 bases, J lost 10 bases, and 9 bases lay in between. Germline V gives CDR1 LGHNA, CDR2 YSLEER.

The V and J genes are TRBV27 and TRBJ1-3; D uncertain. With 6 bases removed from V and 0 bases from J, the gap between germline ends came to 15 bases. In germline, CDR1 is MNHEY, CDR2 SMNVEV (reference sequence). CDR3 size: 16 residues. The DNA of the CDR3 is TGTGCCAGCAGCCCGACGATGGGGAGCTCTGGAAACACCATATATTTT. This codes for CASSPTMGSSGNTIYF.

This chain joins TRBV6-2 or TRBV6-3 and TRBJ2-2; weak D call: TRBD2 (6 bases). V was shortened by 4 bases and J by 3 bases, with 9 bases between the two germline ends. This CDR3 has 14 amino acids. Per the germline V gene, CDR1 is MNHEY and CDR2 is SVGEGT. The CDR3 sequence is CASSSGLYTGELFF. The CDR3 nucleotides read TGTGCCAGCAGTTCAGGACTATACACCGGGGAGCTGTTTTTT.

This clonotype has more than one count but fewer than ten. J is TRBJ2-2 and V is TRBV14; D uncertain. CDR1 is SGHDN and CDR2 is FVKESK in the germline V gene. The CDR3 sequence is 14 residues long. The V and J ends lost 2 bases and 11 bases respectively, with 15 bases between them. Here the CDR3 DNA reads TGTGCCAGCAGCCAAAGTGTAAGACATCTAGAGCTGTTTTTT. This sequence encodes CASSQSVRHLELFF. The variable domain in full, with the rest retrieved from reference TRBV14 and TRBJ2-2, is EAGVTQFPSHSVIEKGQTVTLRCDPISGHDNLYWYRRVMGKEIKFLLHFVKESKQDESGMPNNRFLAERTGGTYSTLKVQPAELEDSGVYFCASSQSVRHLELFFGEGSRLTVL.

This clonotype was found many times. The rearrangement joins TRBV12-3 or TRBV12-4 to TRBJ2-2; 7 bases map to TRBD1. Trimming took 6 bases from V and 1 from J; bases not matched to a gene: 2. The CDR3 covers 14 residues. The CDR3: CASSRTGNTGELFF. CDR3 bases: TGTGCCAGCAGCAGGACAGGGAACACCGGGGAGCTGTTTTTT.

This clonotype was detected many times. The chain employs TRBV7-2 and TRBJ2-7; 7 nucleotides align to TRBD1. The V gene's germline CDR1 is SGHTA and CDR2 FQGNSA. V trimming: 5 bases; J trimming: 3 bases; junction bases outside the gene matches: 10. The CDR3 is 15 residues long. The CDR3 reads CASSRQGSGGYEQYF. In DNA, the CDR3 is TGTGCCAGCAGCCGACAGGGATCTGGTGGCTACGAGCAGTACTTC. Full variable domain (missing parts from reference TRBV7-2 and TRBJ2-7): GAGVSQSPSNKVTEKGKDVELRCDPISGHTALYWYRQSLGQGLEFLIYFQGNSAPDKSGLPSDRFSAERTGGSVSTLTIQRTQQEDSAVYLCASSRQGSGGYEQYFGPGTRLTVT.

Only a few counts were recorded for this clonotype. V gene TRBV7-8 combines with J gene TRBJ2-5; perhaps TRBD1 as D (5 bases). Germline CDR1 reads SGHVS; CDR2 reads FQNEAQ. This CDR3 spans 17 amino acids. V lost 1 base and J lost 2, with 17 bases in between. This CDR3 reads CASSLGFGRAHQETQYF. The CDR3 region has the DNA TGTGCCAGCAGCTTAGGTTTTGGCAGGGCCCATCAAGAGACCCAGTACTTC. The entire variable domain, with the rest obtained from reference TRBV7-8 and TRBJ2-5, is as follows: GAGVSQSPRYKVAKRGQDVALRCDPISGHVSLFWYQQALGQGPEFLTYFQNEAQLDKSGLPSDRFFAERPEGSVSTLKIQRTQQEDSAVYLCASSLGFGRAHQETQYFGPGTRLLVL.

Many counts were recorded for this clonotype. This sequence joins TRBV14 and TRBJ2-2, with D maybe TRBD2 (5 bases). CDR3 size: 13 residues. The germline CDR1 and CDR2 sequences are SGHDN and FVKESK. Trimming removed 2 bases at V and 7 bases at J, with 8 bases between. CDR3 region: CASSQTGFGELFF. CDR3 sequence (DNA): TGTGCCAGCAGCCAAACGGGGTTCGGGGAGCTGTTTTTT.

Many counts were recorded for this clonotype. The rearrangement joins TRBV20-1 to TRBJ1-1; D is possibly TRBD1 (6 bases). The germline gives CDR1 DFQATT, CDR2 SNEGSKA (reference sequence). Trimming shortened V by 7 bases and J by 9 bases, and 12 bases separated the two germline ends. The CDR3 contains 10 residues. DNA of the CDR3: TGCAGTGTAGGGGGAGAAAAAGCTTTCTTT. This encodes CSVGGEKAFF.

In its sample, this clonotype was seen a few times. The V and J genes are TRBV7-2 and TRBJ2-5; a possible D gene is TRBD1 (6 bases). Germline V gene lookup returns CDR1 SGHTA and CDR2 FQGNSA. V dropped 0 bases and J dropped 2 bases, with 10 bases sitting between them. This CDR3 contains 15 residues. The CDR3 region has the DNA TGTGCCAGCAGCTTAGCCGGTGGACAGCAAGAGACCCAGTACTTC. Its protein is CASSLAGGQQETQYF.